A single sample is the source of the 22 T cell receptor beta chains below, sequenced in a study of shared clonotypes between healthy human individuals (TCRdb year 2020). Receptors were amplified or captured by the immunoSEQ multiplex PCR assay. In TCRdb, the immuneACCESS table is reduced to in-frame sequences with V and J assigned. These tables do not hold every clone; where another copy was compared, an unresolved V gene accounts for under half, and the others remain unexplained. The table for this sample lists about 960,000 clones; roughly 72% of them were counted only once. About 1.5% of the sample is held by the ten biggest clonotypes. Material for sequencing was memory CD4+ T cells sorted from blood. This sample's cell subset or site label indicates: CD45RA-negative fraction. Every receptor here comes from a man aged 18-30 years in good health.

The chain combines TRBV19 with TRBJ1-3; the D gene is possibly TRBD1 (6 bases). Germline assignment: CDR1 LNHDA and CDR2 SQIVND (reference sequence). This CDR3 spans 13 amino acids. Trimming stripped 8 bases from V and 0 bases from J, with 8 bases between. CDR3 region: CASRQASGNTIYF. CDR3 coding DNA: TGTGCCAGTCGACAGGCCTCTGGAAACACCATATATTTT.

The V gene is TRBV2, the J gene TRBJ2-5; D might be TRBD1 (5 bases). The CDR3 length is 13 residues. Trimming removed 6 bases from V and 2 bases from J, with 10 bases in between. Germline lookup yields CDR1 SNHLY and CDR2 FYNNEI. In nucleotides, the CDR3 is TGTGCCAGCAGACCGACAGTACAAGAGACCCAGTACTTC. Residues: CASRPTVQETQYF.

The chain joins TRBV27 to TRBJ1-2; maybe TRBD1 (6 bases). The CDR3 sequence is 12 residues long. CDR1 and CDR2 from the germline V gene are MNHEY and SMNVEV (reference sequence). V gave up 7 bases and J gave up 8 bases, with 14 bases separating them. CDR3 sequence (DNA): TGTGCCAGCACCTCCACAGGGACAGGCTACACCTTC. Its protein is CASTSTGTGYTF.

The CDR3 DNA reads TGTGCCAGCAGTGACGCGAACTATGGCTACACCTTC. It yields the protein CASSDANYGYTF. The V call is TRBV2, the J call TRBJ1-2; D ambiguous. CDR1 SNHLY and CDR2 FYNNEI come from the germline V gene. This CDR3 has 12 residues. V shed 3 bases and J shed 2 bases, with 4 bases lying between them. The full variable domain, rest sourced from reference TRBV2 and TRBJ1-2, is EPEVTQTPSHQVTQMGQEVILRCVPISNHLYFYWYRQILGQKVEFLVSFYNNEISEKSEIFDDQFSVERPDGSNFTLKIRSTKLEDSAMYFCASSDANYGYTFGSGTRLTVV.

The chain joins TRBV19 to TRBJ1-6; D is ambiguous. Trimming pared 7 bases from V and 5 bases from J, leaving 9 bases between. The CDR3 has 13 residues. CDR1 and CDR2 from the germline V gene are LNHDA and SQIVND (reference sequence). As DNA, the CDR3 is TGTGCCAGTAATGGGCAAAATAATTCACCCCTCCACTTT. Translation: CASNGQNNSPLHF.

The chain links TRBV5-1 to TRBJ2-6, with D possibly matching TRBD2 (5 bases). Germline lookup yields CDR1 SGHRS and CDR2 YFSETQ. The length of the CDR3 is 17 residues. V dropped 5 bases and J dropped 1 base, with 16 bases sitting between them. CDR3 bases: TGCGCCAGCAGTGCCCGTCCGCTAGCTTCTGGGGCCAACGTCCTGACTTTC. Residues: CASSARPLASGANVLTF.

The chain joins TRBV2 to TRBJ1-1; D call uncertain. Germline CDR1 and CDR2: SNHLY and FYNNEI. The CDR3 spans 15 residues. V was cut by 2 bases and J by 1 base, with 11 bases left in between. CDR3 nucleotide sequence: TGTGCCAGCAGTGAACGGGAGGGCGGGAACACTGAAGCTTTCTTT. Translating it yields CASSEREGGNTEAFF.

This clone appeared a single time. The chain carries TRBV25-1 and TRBJ2-5; tentative D call: TRBD2 (5 bases). The CDR3 has 14 residues. Germline CDR1 reads MGHDK; CDR2 reads SYGVNS. V was shortened by 0 bases and J by 4 bases, with 9 bases between the two germline ends. CDR3 nucleotides: TGTGCCAGCAGTGAATATTCAGGAGGAGAGACCCAGTACTTC. Its translation: CASSEYSGGETQYF.

J is TRBJ1-2 and V is TRBV7-2, with 11 bases matching TRBD1. In germline, CDR1 is SGHTA, CDR2 FQGNSA. Trimming took 3 bases from V and 6 from J; bases not matched to a gene: 12. The CDR3 totals 17 residues. CDR3 region: CASSFTRTGGARDGYTF. CDR3 sequence (DNA): TGTGCCAGCAGCTTTACCAGGACAGGGGGCGCAAGGGATGGCTACACCTTC.

This chain links TRBV7-2 with TRBJ2-2, with D maybe TRBD1 (6 bases). CDR3 length equals 16 residues. Looked up from germline, CDR1 is SGHTA and CDR2 is FQGNSA. The V and J ends lost 2 bases and 1 base respectively, with 11 bases between them. In DNA, the CDR3 is TGTGCCAGCAGCTTACGGGCCAGGGGGAACACCGGGGAGCTGTTTTTT. Its protein product is CASSLRARGNTGELFF.

This chain links TRBV29-1 with TRBJ2-7; possibly TRBD1 for D (6 bases). Trimming left V 1 base short and J 4 bases short, with 20 bases between. The CDR3 totals 16 residues. In germline, CDR1 is SQVTM, CDR2 ANQGSEA. This CDR3 reads CSVEVIGPGAWYEQYF. For the CDR3, the DNA is TGCAGCGTTGAAGTCATTGGTCCAGGGGCGTGGTACGAGCAGTACTTC.

The chain carries TRBV7-2 and TRBJ2-3; D possibly corresponds to TRBD2 (5 bases). The CDR3 sequence is 16 residues long. V was shortened by 2 bases and J by 2 bases, with 14 bases between the two germline ends. Germline V gene lookup returns CDR1 SGHTA and CDR2 FQGNSA. CDR3 bases: TGTGCCAGCAGCTTATCGGCTAGCCAGAACACAGATACGCAGTATTTT. Protein: CASSLSASQNTDTQYF.

The V call is TRBV4-3, the J call TRBJ1-6; D is possibly TRBD1 (6 bases). Germline V gives CDR1 LGHNA, CDR2 YSLEER. This CDR3 has 16 residues. V lost 0 bases and J 5 bases, leaving 11 bases between the germline ends. In DNA, the CDR3 is TGCGCCAGCAGCCAAGACTGGGCAGGGGATAATTCACCCCTCCACTTT. Its translation is CASSQDWAGDNSPLHF.

The CDR3 region is CASSTQGGAEKLFF. In DNA, the CDR3 is TGTGCCAGTAGTACACAGGGGGGAGCTGAAAAACTGTTTTTT. J is TRBJ1-4 and V is TRBV19, with 8 bases lining up with TRBD1. This CDR3 region has 14 residues. The germline V gene encodes CDR1 LNHDA and CDR2 SQIVND (reference sequence). V lost 4 bases, J lost 7 bases, and 5 bases stayed unmatched. The full variable domain, its missing parts supplied by reference TRBV19 and TRBJ1-4, is DGGITQSPKYLFRKEGQNVTLSCEQNLNHDAMYWYRQDPGQGLRLIYYSQIVNDFQKGDIAEGYSVSREKKESFPLTVTSAQKNPTAFYLCASSTQGGAEKLFFGSGTQLSVL.

A note on this clone: Other DNA sequences of this sample code for an identical CDR3. V is TRBV6-1 and J is TRBJ2-5; 7 nucleotides match TRBD1. Germline CDR1 MNHNS, CDR2 SASEGT. The ends lost 3 bases at V and 3 bases at J; junction bases unmatched: 4. The CDR3 extends over 14 amino acids. This CDR3 reads CASSEATGKETQYF. The CDR3 DNA follows: TGTGCCAGCAGTGAGGCGACAGGGAAAGAGACCCAGTACTTC.

The chain recombines TRBV6-1 with TRBJ1-1, with TRBD1 as a possible D gene (5 bases). Trimming took 4 bases from V and 3 from J, leaving 9 bases between them. This CDR3 has 13 amino acids. Germline V gives CDR1 MNHNS, CDR2 SASEGT. The CDR3 is CASSGGRDTEAFF. The DNA for the CDR3 is TGTGCCAGCAGTGGGGGCAGGGACACTGAAGCTTTCTTT.

The genes are TRBV2 and TRBJ1-4, with D possibly matching TRBD1 (5 bases). V was pared by 4 bases and J by 8 bases, with 11 bases between. This CDR3 region has 13 residues. CDR1 is SNHLY, CDR2 FYNNEI, per germline. The CDR3 is CASSGGVGEKLFF. The CDR3 DNA follows: TGTGCCAGCAGTGGAGGGGTTGGGGAAAAACTGTTTTTT.

The V gene is TRBV10-3, the J gene TRBJ2-7, with TRBD1 identical over 10 bases. Losses at the gene ends were 8 bases for V and 2 bases for J; bases not matched to a gene: 6. CDR3 length equals 14 residues. Germline assignment: CDR1 ENHRY and CDR2 SYGVKD. The CDR3 DNA is TGTGCCATCGGACGGGACAGGGGACCCTACGAGCAGTACTTC. Translation: CAIGRDRGPYEQYF.

As concerns this clone: Within the sample, other DNA sequences also encode this same CDR3. The rearrangement links TRBV7-2 to TRBJ2-1; D uncertain. The germline gives CDR1 SGHTA, CDR2 FQGNSA. The CDR3 covers 15 residues. Between the trimmed V and J ends, which lost 1 base and 1 base, there was a span of 8 bases. The DNA for the CDR3 is TGTGCCAGCAGCTTAGGTGCAGGATCCTACAATGAGCAGTTCTTC. It encodes CASSLGAGSYNEQFF.

This clone was recorded only once. This chain uses TRBV2 with TRBJ1-2; possible D gene TRBD1, 5 bases. The CDR3 runs 15 residues. Germline values: CDR1 SNHLY, CDR2 FYNNEI. V lost 5 bases to trimming and J lost 4 bases, with 17 bases between them. The chain's CDR3 is CASSPKGLEFYGYTF. CDR3 bases: TGTGCCAGCAGTCCGAAGGGGCTAGAATTCTATGGCTACACCTTC.

The J gene is TRBJ2-1, the V gene TRBV28, with 8 bases aligning to TRBD2. The CDR3 has 14 amino acids. V trimming: 7 bases; J trimming: 5 bases; junction bases outside the gene matches: 7. From germline, CDR1 is MDHEN and CDR2 SYDVKM. The chain's CDR3 is CASISGGDHNEQFF. In DNA, the CDR3 is TGTGCCAGCATCTCGGGGGGGGACCACAATGAGCAGTTCTTC.

The chain carries TRBV7-2 and TRBJ2-6; possibly TRBD1 for D (6 bases). V was trimmed by 8 bases and J by 0 bases, leaving 14 bases between them. The length of the CDR3 is 16 residues. From germline, CDR1 is SGHTA and CDR2 FQGNSA. The CDR3 DNA follows: TGTGCCAGCTTTAAGGACAGCGTCTCTGGGGCCAACGTCCTGACTTTC. It specifies CASFKDSVSGANVLTF.